Below, one TCR beta chain is given with its context. The sample belongs to a study of response to subunit inactivated influenza vaccine. TCRdb re-analysed the RT-PCR reads in MiXCR, keeping a single row per CDR3 protein. The sample has 490,000 or so distinct CDR3 sequences, approximately 7.6% seen once; the top ten hold 13%. V was pared by 3 bases and J by 0 bases, with 11 bases between. The CDR3 is 15 residues long. From germline, CDR1 is SGHDT and CDR2 YYEEEE. The rearrangement uses TRBV5-6 and TRBJ2-3; D not certain. This clonotype was sampled from a man between 45 and 75 years old who received an inactivated influenza vaccine. The material sequenced was PBMCs from blood, taken around 25 months after vaccination. CDR3 protein: CASSSVTRSTDTQYF. The CDR3 DNA follows: TGTGCCAGCAGCTCCGTGACAAGAAGCACAGATACGCAGTATTTT.